The T cell receptor beta chain described here comes from a study of response to subunit inactivated influenza vaccine. Study conclusions and caveats: A suggestion made by the authors is that each seasonal influenza vaccination recruits few new T cells.

TCRdb called the RT-PCR reads again in MiXCR, with one record for every CDR3 protein. The top ten clones hold approximately 10% of a sample with about 570,000 distinct CDR3 sequences, 10% to 12% of them seen once. This clonotype was counted at least ten times. The antigen is undetermined. CDR3 length equals 17 residues. Germline V gives CDR1 MNHEY, CDR2 SVGEGT. The V gene end was trimmed by 4 bases and the J gene end by 2 bases; junction bases not matched to a gene: 10. These same records also appear under a second study, on T cells expressing NK-cell markers. According to that study: 5'RACE template switching with UMIs produced the TCR beta cDNA. In a group of about six donors, dominant NKG2C+ clonotypes represented about 1.0-7.5% of CD8+ T cells. Topping the CD3+CD56-NKG2C+ fraction as well were these clonotypes, in several donors.

The rearrangement uses TRBV6-2 or TRBV6-3 and TRBJ2-3; 9 bases fit TRBD1. The receptor was derived from a man in his forties or fifties who received an inactivated influenza vaccine. Sequenced material: PBMCs from blood, taken on the day of vaccination. This chain's CDR3 is CASSFPRDRGDTDTQYF. CDR3 nucleotides: TGTGCCAGCAGTTTCCCCAGAGACAGGGGGGACACAGATACGCAGTATTTT.